This T cell receptor (beta chain) was identified during a study of cytomegalovirus exposure and HLA in healthy donors. CDR1 and CDR2 (germline): MNHEY, SMNVEV (reference sequence). CDR3 size: 15 residues. V lost 5 bases and J 5 bases, leaving 13 bases between the germline ends. Study-level results: Follow-up analysis found HLA locus-dependent TCR association rates, highest for DRB1 and lowest for HLA-C.

The PCR ran on 60 Vbeta and 13 Jbeta primers. This table comes from immunoSEQ multiplex PCR, and its TCRdb copy is limited to in-frame clones, with some not included. This table has about 160,000 clones, more than 75% appearing once. Worth noting for this clone: The antigen remains unidentified.

Material for sequencing was PBMCs. The receptor comes from a girl between 2 and 10 years old in good health and CMV-seropositive. V gene TRBV27 combines with J gene TRBJ2-6; D call uncertain. DNA for the CDR3: TGTGCCAGCAGTGCCACTGTCGTCTGGGCCAACGTCCTGACTTTC. The encoded protein is CASSATVVWANVLTF.